This T cell receptor (beta chain) was captured by sequencing in a study of blood T cell repertoires in COVID-19. As for the study in general: PBMCs, B-cell-depleted T cells, or T cells provided the cDNA or gDNA that made up the material.

This CDR3 has 13 residues. CDR1 and CDR2 from the germline V gene are SGHVS and FQNEAQ. Unmatched junction bases numbered 2, after V lost 8 bases and J lost 1 base. Sequencing was performed with immunoSEQ multiplex PCR; in TCRdb, only in-frame clones are kept and a portion is missing. The data hold some 130,000 clones, with 65% to 85% observed a single time. This receptor was obtained from a man between 65 and 79 years old with acute or convalescent COVID-19. The V gene is TRBV7-8, the J gene TRBJ2-1; TRBD2 agrees at 7 bases. Material for sequencing was peripheral blood. Here the CDR3 reads CASVGGSYNEQFF. The CDR3, as DNA: TGTGCCAGCGTCGGGGGGTCCTACAATGAGCAGTTCTTC.